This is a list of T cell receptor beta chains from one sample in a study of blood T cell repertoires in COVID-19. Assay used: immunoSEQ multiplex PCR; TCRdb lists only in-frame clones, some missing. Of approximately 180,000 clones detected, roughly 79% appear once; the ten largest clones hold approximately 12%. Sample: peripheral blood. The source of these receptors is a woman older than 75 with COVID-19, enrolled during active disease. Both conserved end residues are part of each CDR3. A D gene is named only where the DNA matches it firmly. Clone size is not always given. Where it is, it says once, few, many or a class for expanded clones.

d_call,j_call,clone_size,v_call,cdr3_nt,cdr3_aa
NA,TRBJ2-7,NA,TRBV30,TGTGCCTGGAGTGTACGAGGGTACGAGCAGTACTTC,CAWSVRGYEQYF
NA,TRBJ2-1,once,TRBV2,TGTGCCAGCAGTGGAAGACAGAATTACAATGAGCAGTTCTTC,CASSGRQNYNEQFF
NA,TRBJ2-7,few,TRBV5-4,TGTGCCAGCAGCTTGGGTCGGTCTGGGCAGTACTTC,CASSLGRSGQYF
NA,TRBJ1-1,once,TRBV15,TGTGCCACCAGCAGAAGTACAGGGTCCCTTGAAGCTTTCTTT,CATSRSTGSLEAFF
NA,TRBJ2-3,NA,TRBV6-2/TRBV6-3,TGTGCCAGCAGTTACGGACAGCCCGGACGGTATACGCAGTATTTT,CASSYGQPGRYTQYF
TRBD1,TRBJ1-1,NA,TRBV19,TGTGCCAGTAGTAGGGCTGGGACAGGGGGCACTGAAGCTTTCTTT,CASSRAGTGGTEAFF
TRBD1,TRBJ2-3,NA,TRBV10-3,TGTGCCATCAGCCGGACAGGGGGTAACACAGATACGCAGTATTTT,CAISRTGGNTDTQYF
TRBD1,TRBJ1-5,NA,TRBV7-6,TGTGCCAGCAGCTGGGGACAGGGGGATCAGCCCCAGCATTTT,CASSWGQGDQPQHF
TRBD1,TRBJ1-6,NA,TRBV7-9,TGTGCCAGCAGCTTAAGGAGGGGGCCCTATAATTCACCCCTCCACTTT,CASSLRRGPYNSPLHF
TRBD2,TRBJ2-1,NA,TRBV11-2,TGTGCCAGCAGCCCCCGGACTAGCGGGAGTGAGCAGTTCTTC,CASSPRTSGSEQFF
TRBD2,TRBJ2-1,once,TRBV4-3,TGCGCCAGCAGCCAAGAGCGAGGCGGGGGTGGTGAGCAGTTCTTC,CASSQERGGGGEQFF
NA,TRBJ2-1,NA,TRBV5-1,TGCGCCAGCAGCTTGGCCGGGATTGGTTCGAATGAGCAGTTCTTC,CASSLAGIGSNEQFF
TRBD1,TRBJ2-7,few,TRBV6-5,TGTGCCAGTACCGGGACAGGGGGTATCTACGAGCAGTACTTC,CASTGTGGIYEQYF
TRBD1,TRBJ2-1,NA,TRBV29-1,TGCAGCGTAGCACTCGGTTCCCAGGGGGCTGGCAATGAGCAGTTCTTC,CSVALGSQGAGNEQFF
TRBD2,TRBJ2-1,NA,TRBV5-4,TGTGCCAGCAGCCATCTAGCGGGGGGAGGCAATGAGCAGTTCTTC,CASSHLAGGGNEQFF
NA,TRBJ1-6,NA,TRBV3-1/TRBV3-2,TGTGCCAGCAGCCAAGGAGGGCCGCCCCTCCACTTT,CASSQGGPPLHF
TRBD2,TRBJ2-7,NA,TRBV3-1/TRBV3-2,TGTGCCAGCAGCCAAGATGCTAGCGGGGCCTACGAGCAGTACTTC,CASSQDASGAYEQYF
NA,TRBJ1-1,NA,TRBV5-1,TGCGCCAGCAGCTTGGAGGCCAGGCCCTCGAACACTGAAGCTTTCTTT,CASSLEARPSNTEAFF
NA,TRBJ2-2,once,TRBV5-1,TGCGCCAGCAGCCCCCTTACGAACACCGGGGAGCTGTTTTTT,CASSPLTNTGELFF
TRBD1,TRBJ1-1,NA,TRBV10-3,TGTGCCATCTCTACCCGGACAGGGGGGACTGAAGCTTTCTTT,CAISTRTGGTEAFF
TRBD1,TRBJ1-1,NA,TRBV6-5,TGTGCCAGCAGGGGACAGGGACCCATGAACACTGAAGCTTTCTTT,CASRGQGPMNTEAFF
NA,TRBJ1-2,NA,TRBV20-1,TGCAGTGCCGACAGCTATGGCTACACCTTC,CSADSYGYTF
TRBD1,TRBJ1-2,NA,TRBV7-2,TGTGCCAGCAGCCCGAGGACAGGGGAGGGTTTCAGGGACCGCTACACCTTC,CASSPRTGEGFRDRYTF
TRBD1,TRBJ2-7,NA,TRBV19,TGTGCCAGTAGGGACAGGGGAGGCTCCTACGAGCAGTACTTC,CASRDRGGSYEQYF
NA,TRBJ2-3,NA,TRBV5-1,TGCGCCAGCAGTCACAGGGGCACAGATACGCAGTATTTT,CASSHRGTDTQYF
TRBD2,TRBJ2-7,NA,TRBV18,TGTGCCAGCTCACCATCCCTAGCGGGGGAACACGAGCAGTACTTC,CASSPSLAGEHEQYF
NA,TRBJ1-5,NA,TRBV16,TGTGCCAGCAGCCATGGGGGCGGTCAGCCCCAGCATTTT,CASSHGGGQPQHF
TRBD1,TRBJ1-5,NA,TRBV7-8,TGTGCCAGCAGCCGGGACAGGGAAAATCAGCCCCAGCATTTT,CASSRDRENQPQHF
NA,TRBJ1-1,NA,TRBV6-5,TGTGCCAGCAGTCAAAGCCACAGGGACGGCACTGAAGCTTTCTTT,CASSQSHRDGTEAFF
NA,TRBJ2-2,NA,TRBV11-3,TGTGCCAGCAGCAGGGGGACCGGGGAGCTGTTTTTT,CASSRGTGELFF
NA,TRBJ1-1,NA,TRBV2,TGTGCCAGCAGCGACTATTTGACTGAAGCTTTCTTT,CASSDYLTEAFF
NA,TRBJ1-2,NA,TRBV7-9,TGTGCCAGCAGCTCGCCCGGTAATGGCTACACCTTC,CASSSPGNGYTF
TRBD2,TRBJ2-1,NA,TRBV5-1,TGCGCCAGCAGCTTGGAGGCTAGCGGGGGGCGTGAGCAGTTCTTC,CASSLEASGGREQFF
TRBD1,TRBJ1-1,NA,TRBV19,TGTGCCAGTAGTCTCCGGGACAGGGGGCGGACTGAAGCTTTCTTT,CASSLRDRGRTEAFF
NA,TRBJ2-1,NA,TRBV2,TGTGCCAGCAGTTATTCGGACAATGAGCAGTTCTTC,CASSYSDNEQFF
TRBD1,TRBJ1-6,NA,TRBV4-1,TGCGCCAGCAGCAGGGGGACAGGGGCCAGCTCCTATAATTCACCCCTCCACTTT,CASSRGTGASSYNSPLHF
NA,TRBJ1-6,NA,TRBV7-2,TGTGCCAGCAGCCCCCGGGGGGGGGCAGATAATTCACCCCTCCACTTT,CASSPRGGADNSPLHF
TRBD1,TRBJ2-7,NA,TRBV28,TGTGCCAGCAGTGACAGGGCCCACTCCTACGAGCAGTACTTC,CASSDRAHSYEQYF
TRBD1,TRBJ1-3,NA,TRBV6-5,TGTGCCAGCAGGACGAGGGGGCCCTCTGGAAACACCATATATTTT,CASRTRGPSGNTIYF
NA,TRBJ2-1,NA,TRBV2,TGTGCCAGCAGAGGACTGTTGTACAATGAGCAGTTCTTC,CASRGLLYNEQFF
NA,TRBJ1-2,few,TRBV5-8,TGTGCCAGCAGCCCGACAGGCCACTATGGCTACACCTTC,CASSPTGHYGYTF
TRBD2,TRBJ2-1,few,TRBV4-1,TGCGCCAGCAGCCAATCCGGGACTAGCGAACGAAATGAGCAGTTCTTC,CASSQSGTSERNEQFF
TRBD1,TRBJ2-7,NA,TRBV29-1,TGCAGCGTTGAAGGGGGACAGGGGCTGTACTTC,CSVEGGQGLYF
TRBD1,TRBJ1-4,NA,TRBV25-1,TGTGCCAGCAGTGAATCCGGGACAGGGATTGAAAAACTGTTTTTT,CASSESGTGIEKLFF
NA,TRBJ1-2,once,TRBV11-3,TGTGCCAGCAGCCCCGACGGGGGTTTACTAACAGGTGGCTACACCTTC,CASSPDGGLLTGGYTF
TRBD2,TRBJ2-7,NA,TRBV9,TGTGCCAGCAGCGTAGGCGGGACTAGTGACGAGCAGTACTTC,CASSVGGTSDEQYF
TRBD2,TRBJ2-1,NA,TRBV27,TGTGCCAGCAGTTTATTTTGGACTAGCGCCTACAATGAGCAGTTCTTC,CASSLFWTSAYNEQFF
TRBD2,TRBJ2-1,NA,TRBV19,TGTGCCAGTAGTACGACCGGGACTAGAGGCAATGAGCAGTTCTTC,CASSTTGTRGNEQFF
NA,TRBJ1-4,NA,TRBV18,TGTGCCAGCTCTCGCTACGACAGAAGGGCCGGAAAACTGTTTTTT,CASSRYDRRAGKLFF
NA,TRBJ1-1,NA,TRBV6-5,TGTGCCAGCACTATGGCCCTCCGGGGTGCTGAAGCTTTCTTT,CASTMALRGAEAFF
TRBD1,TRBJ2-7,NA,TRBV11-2,TGTGCCAGCAGCCACCGACGGACAGGGGACGCCTACGAGCAGTACTTC,CASSHRRTGDAYEQYF
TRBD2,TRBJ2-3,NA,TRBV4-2,TGTGCCAGCAGCCAAGTAGCGGGGCCCACAGATACGCAGTATTTT,CASSQVAGPTDTQYF
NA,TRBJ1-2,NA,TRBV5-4,TGTGCCAGCAGCTCCTCTGGGGGGTGGAGCTATGGCTACACCTTC,CASSSSGGWSYGYTF
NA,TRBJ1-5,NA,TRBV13,TGTGCCAGCAGCTTCCAGGGACAGCCCCAGCATTTT,CASSFQGQPQHF
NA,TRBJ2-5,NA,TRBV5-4,TGTGCCAGCAGTCCCTCCCGACTAGGCAGGGAGACCCAGTACTTC,CASSPSRLGRETQYF
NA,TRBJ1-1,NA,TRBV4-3,TGCGCCAGCAGCCAAGATTCTACCGCCCGGGGATTGAACACTGAAGCTTTCTTT,CASSQDSTARGLNTEAFF
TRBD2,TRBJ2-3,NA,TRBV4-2,TGTGCCAGCGCGACCGGGACTAACACAGATACGCAGTATTTT,CASATGTNTDTQYF
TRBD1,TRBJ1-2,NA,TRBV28,TGTGCCAGCAGTTTATCGACAGGGCCCGTGTATGGCTACACCTTC,CASSLSTGPVYGYTF
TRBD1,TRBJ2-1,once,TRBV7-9,TGTGCCAGCAGCCCCGGGACAGGGAACAATGAGCAGTTCTTC,CASSPGTGNNEQFF
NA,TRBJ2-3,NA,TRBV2,TGTGCCAGCAAGGAGGGATCCACAGATACGCAGTATTTT,CASKEGSTDTQYF